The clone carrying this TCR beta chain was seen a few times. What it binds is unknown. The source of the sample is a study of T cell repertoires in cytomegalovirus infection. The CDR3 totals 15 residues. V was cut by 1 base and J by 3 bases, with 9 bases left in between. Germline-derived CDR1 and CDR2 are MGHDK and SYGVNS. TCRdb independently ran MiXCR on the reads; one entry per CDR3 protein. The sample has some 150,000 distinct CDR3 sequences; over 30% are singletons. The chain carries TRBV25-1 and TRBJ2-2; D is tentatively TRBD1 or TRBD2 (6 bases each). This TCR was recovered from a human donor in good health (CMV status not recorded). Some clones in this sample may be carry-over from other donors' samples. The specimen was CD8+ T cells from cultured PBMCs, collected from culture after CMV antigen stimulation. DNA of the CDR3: TGTGCCAGCAGTGAATGGGGGGCGGACACCGGGGAGCTGTTTTTT. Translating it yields CASSEWGADTGELFF. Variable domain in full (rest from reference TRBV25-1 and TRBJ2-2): EADIYQTPRYLVIGTGKKITLECSQTMGHDKMYWYQQDPGMELHLIHYSYGVNSTEKGDLSSESTVSRIRTEHFPLTLESARPSHTSQYLCASSEWGADTGELFFGEGSRLTVL.